This entry describes one T cell receptor beta chain. This record belongs to a study of blood T cell repertoires in COVID-19. Between the trimmed V and J ends, which lost 0 bases and 0 bases, there was a span of 12 bases. The germline V gene encodes CDR1 LGHNA and CDR2 YNFKEQ. CDR3 length: 16 residues. Method: immunoSEQ multiplex PCR; TCRdb's copy keeps in-frame clones and lacks some. The sample holds 110,000 to 150,000 clones; around four fifths are singletons and the top ten take less than 7%. The chain carries TRBV4-2 and TRBJ2-7; a weak D match, TRBD1 (7 bases). The sample consisted of PBMCs or T cells enriched from blood (not recorded which). The TCR comes from a woman aged 40 to 55 who had recovered from COVID-19. CDR3 region: CASSQDSGDSSYEQYF. The CDR3 DNA follows: TGTGCCAGCAGCCAAGATTCGGGGGACAGCTCCTACGAGCAGTACTTC.